The rows below give T cell receptor beta chains drawn from one sample of a study of sequential checkpoint blockade in melanoma. TCRdb's table, derived via immunoSEQ multiplex PCR, lists solely in-frame clones and lacks some. Counted here are some 32,000 clones, approximately 81% occurring once; the ten biggest clones make up about 18%. The input for sequencing was CD8+ T cells sorted from blood (inferred from file names), taken from a patient given nivolumab and ipilimumab in sequence. Source of these receptors: a human donor with melanoma. Each CDR3 is given without its conserved first and last residue. Some rows have no size entry. The others give once, few or many, or a class for an expanded clone.

V	size	J	CDR3
TRBV4-3	NA	TRBJ2-2	ASSQVLLEMNTGELF
TRBV18	few	TRBJ1-4	ASSPEVQGIQEKLF
TRBV2	NA	TRBJ2-7	ASRSRAYEQY
TRBV15	once	TRBJ1-2	ATSKGASLNYGYT
TRBV27	NA	TRBJ2-7	ASMGGAYEQY
TRBV2	NA	TRBJ1-5	ASSDPGGNQPQH
TRBV27	NA	TRBJ2-4	ASNVPGGKNIQY
TRBV10-3	NA	TRBJ1-1	AISKLQGFENTEAF
TRBV5-6	few	TRBJ2-7	ASSMPSGVSYEQY
TRBV27	NA	TRBJ2-3	ASSSLAGTDTQY
TRBV5-6	NA	TRBJ2-7	ASSFPGLAYEQY
TRBV28	NA	TRBJ2-7	ASIRGLNSYEQY
TRBV15	NA	TRBJ1-2	ATSRDDFYGYT
TRBV2	NA	TRBJ2-7	ASSDSNSYEQY
TRBV30	NA	TRBJ1-1	AWSVPPGRVAEAF
TRBV9	NA	TRBJ2-1	ASSLLMGLAVNEQF
TRBV5-6	NA	TRBJ2-3	ASSSGTSGDTQY
TRBV6-5	NA	TRBJ2-7	ASSYSSSYEQY
TRBV21-1	few	TRBJ2-3	ASRVAASTDTQY
TRBV12-5	NA	TRBJ2-2	ASGLVIAGGPGELF
TRBV9	few	TRBJ1-2	ASSVATGTNYGYT
TRBV5-6	NA	TRBJ1-6	ASSLEPGGDSPLH
TRBV18	NA	TRBJ1-4	ASSRGQVTVRLNEKLF
TRBV9	once	TRBJ1-1	ASSVASGLNTEAF
TRBV6-5	NA	TRBJ1-5	ASSYSHGGRDQPQH
TRBV30	NA	TRBJ2-7	AWKDTGTYEQY
TRBV7-8	NA	TRBJ2-7	ASSARGGNYYEQY
TRBV9	NA	TRBJ2-5	ASSVMTGAGQY
TRBV12-5	NA	TRBJ2-2	ASAGEGPGELF
TRBV27	NA	TRBJ1-1	ASSIKTGWRTEAF
TRBV27	NA	TRBJ2-1	ASSLPRQLNEQF
TRBV5-3	NA	TRBJ1-5	ARSRVGGRHQPQH
TRBV18	NA	TRBJ2-5	ASSEGLAGEGAQETQY
TRBV6-5	NA	TRBJ2-5	ASSYDSEETQY
TRBV30	NA	TRBJ2-3	AWRRAVTSTDTQY
TRBV10-3	NA	TRBJ1-2	AINTDTYGYT
TRBV28	NA	TRBJ2-7	ASSLLAGGGEQY
TRBV2	NA	TRBJ2-7	ASLGEGTTYEQY
TRBV15	NA	TRBJ2-7	ATGLGSSYEQY